These 10 T cell receptor beta chains came from one sample sequenced in a study of cytomegalovirus exposure and HLA in healthy donors. The PCR ran on 60 Vbeta and 13 Jbeta primers. Some clones are missing from TCRdb's copy, which holds only in-frame ones; the method was immunoSEQ multiplex PCR. In all, the sample yields about 210,000 clones. Input material: PBMCs. Source of these receptors: a woman aged 25 to 39 in good health and CMV-seropositive.

This chain links TRBV5-4 with TRBJ2-1, with TRBD2 identical over 12 bases. The CDR3 covers 16 residues. Germline CDR1 and CDR2: SGHNT and YYREEE (reference sequence). Trimming took 5 bases from V and 11 from J; bases not matched to a gene: 14. CDR3 in DNA: TGTGCCAGCAGTTCTCGGACTAGCGGGGTCATGGGGCAGCAGTTCTTC. Protein product: CASSSRTSGVMGQQFF.

The V gene is TRBV6-5, the J gene TRBJ2-5; TRBD1 matches at 9 bases. The end of the DNA is better explained by TRBJ2-7, so the J call may be wrong. Germline V gene lookup returns CDR1 MNHEY and CDR2 SVGAGI. This CDR3 contains 13 residues. The CDR3 sequence: CASSLDRGSEQYF. CDR3 bases: TGTGCCAGCAGTTTGGACAGGGGTAGCGAGCAGTACTTC.

This chain joins TRBV5-1 and TRBJ2-7, with a weak D call TRBD1 (5 bases). The CDR3 is made up of 12 amino acids. The V gene's germline CDR1 is SGHRS and CDR2 YFSETQ. V was shortened by 2 bases and J by 5 bases, with 8 bases between the two germline ends. The CDR3 region has the DNA TGCGCCAGCAGCTTCGGACACGACGAGCAGTACTTC. This sequence encodes CASSFGHDEQYF.

The chain has TRBV2 and TRBJ1-2; 9 bases match TRBD1. Germline V gene data show CDR1 as SNHLY and CDR2 as FYNNEI. J lost 8 bases, V lost 6 bases, and 13 bases had no gene match. CDR3 length: 15 amino acids. The CDR3 DNA is TGTGCCAGCAGGACCGGGACAGGGTGGGTGGACGGCTACACCTTC. It encodes CASRTGTGWVDGYTF. Supplemented by reference TRBV2 and TRBJ1-2, the full variable domain reads EPEVTQTPSHQVTQMGQEVILRCVPISNHLYFYWYRQILGQKVEFLVSFYNNEISEKSEIFDDQFSVERPDGSNFTLKIRSTKLEDSAMYFCASRTGTGWVDGYTFGSGTRLTVV.

The chain joins TRBV5-1 to TRBJ2-7, with 7 bases identical to TRBD1. Germline V gene sequence: CDR1 SGHRS, CDR2 YFSETQ. The CDR3 runs to 14 residues. Trimming took 3 bases from V and 3 from J; bases not matched to a gene: 6. The DNA of the CDR3 is TGCGCCAGCAGCTCGACAGGGAGAGGCTACGAGCAGTACTTC. This sequence encodes CASSSTGRGYEQYF.

Points on this clone: A junction end diverges from the germline sequence, so it may reflect a read error. The rearrangement joins TRBV29-1 to TRBJ1-2, with 7 positions matching TRBD1. This CDR3 contains 15 residues. Per the germline V gene, CDR1 is SQVTM and CDR2 is ANQGSEA. CDR3 amino acids: CSAESLNRGGGGYTF. Here the CDR3 DNA reads TGCAGCGCTGAAAGCCTGAACAGGGGCGGAGGTGGCTACACCTTC.

V is TRBV21-1 and J is TRBJ1-1. TRBV21-1 is an annotated pseudogene. The CDR3 has 15 residues. The CDR3 coding sequence is TGTGCCAGCAGCAAATGTGGACTTATGAACACTGAAGCTTTCTTT. Translated: CASSKCGLMNTEAFF.

The chain uses TRBV29-1 and TRBJ2-7; D remains unclear. Germline CDR1 is SQVTM and CDR2 is ANQGSEA. This CDR3 is built from 13 residues. The germline V and J ends were trimmed by 4 bases and 0 bases, with 10 bases remaining between them. The chain's CDR3 is CSVAADRSYEQYF. Here the CDR3 DNA reads TGCAGCGTTGCCGCAGATCGCTCCTACGAGCAGTACTTC.

This sequence joins TRBV7-9 and TRBJ1-2; 7 bases are shared with TRBD1. Germline V gives CDR1 SEHNR, CDR2 FQNEAQ (reference sequence). This CDR3 spans 16 amino acids. Trimming removed 4 bases from V and 2 bases from J; junction bases left unmatched: 10. CDR3 sequence reads: CASSSRTGTANYGYTF. The DNA of the CDR3 is TGTGCCAGCAGCTCGCGGACCGGGACAGCAAACTATGGCTACACCTTC. The entire variable domain, with the rest obtained from reference TRBV7-9 and TRBJ1-2, is as follows: DTGVSQNPRHKITKRGQNVTFRCDPISEHNRLYWYRQTLGQGPEFLTYFQNEAQLEKSRLLSDRFSAERPKGSFSTLEIQRTEQGDSAMYLCASSSRTGTANYGYTFGSGTRLTVV.

The chain has TRBV5-4 and TRBJ1-3; 7 bases are shared with TRBD1. Germline assignment: CDR1 SGHNT and CDR2 YYREEE (reference sequence). After removal of 0 bases from V and 3 bases from J, the junction contained 6 bases not matched to a gene. There are 16 residues in the CDR3. The CDR3 region is CASSLGGTAGGNTIYF. Written as DNA, the CDR3 is TGTGCCAGCAGCTTGGGCGGGACAGCCGGTGGAAACACCATATATTTT.